This T cell receptor (beta chain) was obtained from a study of shared clonotypes between healthy human individuals. At the level of the study: There were three CD4 naive, three CD4 memory, two CD8 naive and one CD8 memory plates per donor.

In its sample, this clone was seen a few times. Its antigen remains unknown. Other DNA sequences in this specimen translate into the identical CDR3. This CDR3 comprises 16 residues. V was pared by 2 bases and J by 0 bases, with 2 bases of the junction left unmatched. Germline V lookup: CDR1 KGHSH, CDR2 LQKENI. Whole-study results and caveats: Larger estimated richness was generally seen in naive subsets than in memory subsets. Among donors, sharing of clonotypes was expected to be affected by sequencing depth.

TCRdb's table, derived via immunoSEQ multiplex PCR, lists solely in-frame clones and lacks some. This sample yields about 2.4 million clones, of which around 94% are seen a single time; under 0.15% belongs to the top ten. The TCR comes from a man aged 18 to 29 in good health. Sequenced input: naive CD4+ T cells sorted from blood. Specified subset: CD45RA+ positively selected. V usage is TRBV18 and J usage is TRBJ1-3; 9 nucleotides align to TRBD1. This CDR3 is CASSPTTGGSGNTIYF. The DNA for the CDR3 is TGTGCCAGCTCACCAACGACAGGGGGCTCTGGAAACACCATATATTTT.